The 13 T cell receptor beta chains below all came from one sample that was sequenced in a study of blood T cell repertoires in COVID-19. Sequencing was performed with immunoSEQ multiplex PCR; in TCRdb, only in-frame clones are kept and a portion is missing. The sample yields 270,000 or so clones, 85% to 90% seen once. The sequenced sample was PBMCs or T cells enriched from blood (not recorded which). These TCRs come from a woman in her twenties or thirties with acute COVID-19.

V is TRBV9 and J is TRBJ1-2; maybe TRBD1 (6 bases). The CDR3 length is 13 residues. Germline V gene data show CDR1 as SGDLS and CDR2 as YYNGEE. Trimming cost V 3 bases and J 5 bases, with 11 bases left between them. The CDR3 here is CASSEGHKYGYTF. The CDR3 DNA sequence: TGTGCCAGCAGCGAGGGACATAAGTATGGCTACACCTTC.

The gene calls are TRBV30 and TRBJ1-1; no firm D call. The CDR3 is made up of 14 amino acids. Trimming removed 3 bases at V and 0 bases at J, with 11 bases between. Germline V gene data show CDR1 as GTSNPN and CDR2 as SVGIG (reference sequence). The CDR3 region is CAWRTGIMNTEAFF. Here the CDR3 DNA reads TGTGCCTGGAGGACGGGAATCATGAACACTGAAGCTTTCTTT.

The chain is built from TRBV19 and TRBJ2-2; 10 bases are a match to TRBD1. Germline values: CDR1 LNHDA, CDR2 SQIVND (reference sequence). V lost 3 bases to trimming and J lost 7 bases; unmatched junction nucleotides: 8. There are 16 residues in the CDR3. CDR3 in amino acids: CASSIVDRGPGGELFF. The CDR3 nucleotides read TGTGCCAGTAGTATCGTTGACAGGGGGCCGGGCGGGGAGCTGTTTTTT.

This chain joins TRBV28 and TRBJ1-1; D is unresolved. The V end lost 2 bases, the J end lost 3 bases, and 28 bases lay between the germline ends. The CDR3 runs 20 residues. CDR1 and CDR2 from the germline V gene are MDHEN and SYDVKM. The CDR3 loop is CASSLMRSVLPKEEDTEAFF. CDR3 DNA: TGTGCCAGCAGTTTAATGAGGTCAGTGCTCCCTAAAGAGGAGGACACTGAAGCTTTCTTT.

This clone was seen a single time. The V gene is TRBV7-2, the J gene TRBJ2-7, with D possibly TRBD2 on 6 matching bases. Trimming took 4 bases from V and 6 from J, leaving 16 bases between them. Germline CDR1 is SGHTA and CDR2 is FQGNSA. The CDR3 totals 14 residues. In DNA, the CDR3 is TGTGCCAGCAGCTCGGGACGGGACTTTGGCGAGCAGTACTTC. Residues: CASSSGRDFGEQYF. The complete variable domain, with remaining parts taken from reference TRBV7-2 and TRBJ2-7, reads GAGVSQSPSNKVTEKGKDVELRCDPISGHTALYWYRQSLGQGLEFLIYFQGNSAPDKSGLPSDRFSAERTGGSVSTLTIQRTQQEDSAVYLCASSSGRDFGEQYFGPGTRLTVT.

Written as DNA, the CDR3 is TGCACAACCAGGCAGGTCGGTGGCTACACCTTC. Amino acids: CTTRQVGGYTF. This rearrangement joins TRBV20-1 to TRBJ1-2; D is unclear. Germline values: CDR1 DFQATT, CDR2 SNEGSKA (reference sequence). This CDR3 comprises 11 residues.

The V gene is TRBV15, the J gene TRBJ2-5; possible D gene TRBD2, 6 bases. CDR3 length equals 14 residues. Germline CDR1 reads LNHNV; CDR2 reads YYDKDF (reference sequence). The ends were cut back, 0 bases at V and 5 bases at J, with 10 bases in the middle. Here the CDR3 DNA reads TGTGCCACCAGCAGAGATACGGGAGTCGAGACCCAGTACTTC. It specifies CATSRDTGVETQYF. Combining the CDR3 with reference TRBV15 and TRBJ2-5 gives the whole variable domain DAMVIQNPRYQVTQFGKPVTLSCSQTLNHNVMYWYQQKSSQAPKLLFHYYDKDFNNEADTPDNFQSRRPNTSFCFLDIRSPGLGDTAMYLCATSRDTGVETQYFGPGTRLLVL.

V usage is TRBV5-1 and J usage is TRBJ2-7; D is possibly TRBD1 (7 bases). CDR1 SGHRS and CDR2 YFSETQ come from the germline V gene. Trimming left V 4 bases short and J 9 bases short, with 23 bases between. The CDR3 has 15 amino acids. The CDR3 DNA is TGCGCCAGCAGCGCAGGGGGGTTGACAGGGACGTCGCAGTACTTC. Its translation is CASSAGGLTGTSQYF.

The genes are TRBV5-6 and TRBJ1-1; the D gene is possibly TRBD1 (6 bases). The germline V gene encodes CDR1 SGHDT and CDR2 YYEEEE. The V end was cut by 3 bases, the J end by 8 bases, with 14 bases between. The CDR3 length is 13 residues. CDR3 residues: CASSYSGTQEAFF. CDR3 bases: TGTGCCAGCAGCTATTCCGGGACACAAGAAGCTTTCTTT.

The chain carries TRBV18 and TRBJ2-5; tentative D call: TRBD2 (6 bases). This CDR3 region has 14 residues. Germline CDR1 is KGHSH and CDR2 is LQKENI. V was pared by 3 bases and J by 1 base, with 9 bases between. The CDR3 here is CASSPAGSQETQYF. The DNA for the CDR3 is TGTGCCAGCTCACCTGCGGGGTCCCAAGAGACCCAGTACTTC.

The chain uses TRBV28 and TRBJ2-1; 7 bases fit TRBD2. With V trimmed by 8 bases and J by 7 bases, 14 bases remained unmatched. In germline, CDR1 is MDHEN, CDR2 SYDVKM. The CDR3 sequence is 15 residues long. DNA of the CDR3: TGTGCCAGCCAAACCGGCGGGAGAAGCCTGAATGAGCAGTTCTTC. Translation: CASQTGGRSLNEQFF.

The chain is built from TRBV29-1 and TRBJ1-2; 7 nucleotides match TRBD1. The germline V gene has CDR1 SQVTM and CDR2 ANQGSEA. J was trimmed by 3 bases and V by 3 bases; bases with no gene match: 4. The CDR3 is 13 residues long. The DNA for the CDR3 is TGCAGCGTTGACCAGGGGGGCTACTATGGCTACACCTTC. Residues: CSVDQGGYYGYTF.

The chain employs TRBV19 and TRBJ2-2; D possibly corresponds to TRBD1 (6 bases). The CDR3 runs 14 residues. Germline CDR1 reads LNHDA; CDR2 reads SQIVND (reference sequence). Trimming took off 5 bases at V and 5 bases at J, with 12 bases between the two ends. CDR3 loop: CASSAGEGTGELFF. The CDR3 nucleotides read TGTGCCAGTAGTGCAGGGGAAGGGACCGGGGAGCTGTTTTTT.